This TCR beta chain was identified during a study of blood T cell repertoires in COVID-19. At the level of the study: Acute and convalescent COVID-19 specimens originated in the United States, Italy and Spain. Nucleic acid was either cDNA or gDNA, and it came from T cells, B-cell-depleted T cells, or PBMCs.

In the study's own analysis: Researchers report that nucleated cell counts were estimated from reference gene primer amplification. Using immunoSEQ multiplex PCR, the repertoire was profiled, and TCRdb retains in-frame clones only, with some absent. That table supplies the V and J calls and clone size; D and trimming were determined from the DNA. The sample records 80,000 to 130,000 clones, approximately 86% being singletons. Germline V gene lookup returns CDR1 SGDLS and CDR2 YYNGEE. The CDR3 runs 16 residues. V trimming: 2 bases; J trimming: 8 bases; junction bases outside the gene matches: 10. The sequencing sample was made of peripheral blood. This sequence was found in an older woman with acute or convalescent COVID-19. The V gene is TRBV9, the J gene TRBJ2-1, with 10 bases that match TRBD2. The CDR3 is CASSVTSGRAKDEQFF. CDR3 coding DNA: TGTGCCAGCAGCGTTACGAGCGGGAGGGCCAAGGATGAGCAGTTCTTC.